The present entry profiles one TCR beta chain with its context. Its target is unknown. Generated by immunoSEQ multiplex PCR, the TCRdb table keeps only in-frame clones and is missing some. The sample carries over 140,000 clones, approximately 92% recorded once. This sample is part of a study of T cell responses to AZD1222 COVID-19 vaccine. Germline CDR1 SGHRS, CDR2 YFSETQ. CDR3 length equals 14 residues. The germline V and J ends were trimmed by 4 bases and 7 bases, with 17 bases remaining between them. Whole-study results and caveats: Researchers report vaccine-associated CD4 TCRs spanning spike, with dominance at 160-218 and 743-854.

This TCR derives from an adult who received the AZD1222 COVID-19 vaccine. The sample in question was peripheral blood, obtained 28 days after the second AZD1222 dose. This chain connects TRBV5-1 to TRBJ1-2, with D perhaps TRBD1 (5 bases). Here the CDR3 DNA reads TGCGCCAGCAGCGTGGCGAAAGGGGCGGGTGGCTACACCTTC. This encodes CASSVAKGAGGYTF.